This T cell receptor beta chain was retrieved from a study of Ad26.COV2.S vaccination and SARS-CoV-2 variants. Sequenced by immunoSEQ multiplex PCR; TCRdb stores in-frame clones only, minus some. Here the sample spans more than 300,000 clones, 75% to 90% being singletons. Treatment meaning: roughly 18 received Ad26.COV2.S at low or high dose, single or two shots; 5 received placebo; per-sample allocation not given. Vaccine and placebo recipients were sampled on day 63 after the first injection. Germline lookup yields CDR1 MNHNY and CDR2 SVGAGI (reference sequence). This CDR3 has 13 amino acids. V lost 7 bases and J lost 5, with 9 bases in between.

The chain has TRBV6-6 and TRBJ1-6; D possibly corresponds to TRBD1 (6 bases). The sample consisted of peripheral blood, taken in a trial of Ad26.COV2.S vaccine versus placebo. The sequence was collected from a person between 18 and 60 years old who received the Ad26.COV2.S COVID-19 vaccine or a placebo. CDR3 nucleotide sequence: TGTGCCAGCAATCAGGGGAATAATTCACCCCTCCACTTT. Protein: CASNQGNNSPLHF.